Listed here is a single TCR beta chain. This sample is drawn from a study of blood T cell repertoires in COVID-19. TCRdb's copy holds only in-frame clones and misses some; the assay was immunoSEQ multiplex PCR. The sample carries about 160,000 clones, more than 65% recorded once. CDR1 and CDR2 from the germline V gene are LNHDA and SQIVND (reference sequence). CDR3 length: 14 residues. V lost 3 bases, J lost 5 bases, and 13 bases lay in between. The sequenced material came from PBMCs or T cells enriched from blood (not recorded which). The source is a man between 60 and 70 years old who had recovered from COVID-19. The rearrangement uses TRBV19 and TRBJ2-5, with TRBD1 as a possible D gene (5 bases). Here the CDR3 reads CASSMAGWIETQYF. The CDR3, as DNA: TGTGCCAGTAGTATGGCAGGGTGGATTGAGACCCAGTACTTC.